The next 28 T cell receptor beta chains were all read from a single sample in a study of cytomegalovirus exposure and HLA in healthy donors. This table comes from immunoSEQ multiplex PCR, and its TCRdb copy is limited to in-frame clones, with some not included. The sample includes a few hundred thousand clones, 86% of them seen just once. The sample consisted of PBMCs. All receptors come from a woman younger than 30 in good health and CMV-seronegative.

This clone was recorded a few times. The CDR3 coding sequence is TGCGCCAGCAGCTTTTCCGGGGACTCTGGGGCCAACGTCCTGACTTTC. Protein: CASSFSGDSGANVLTF. V and J are TRBV5-1 and TRBJ2-6; tentative D call: TRBD2 (5 bases). CDR1 and CDR2 (germline): SGHRS, YFSETQ. The CDR3 spans 16 residues. V lost 2 bases and J 0 bases, leaving 9 bases between the germline ends. Full variable domain (outside the CDR3, taken from reference TRBV5-1 and TRBJ2-6): KAGVTQTPRYLIKTRGQQVTLSCSPISGHRSVSWYQQTPGQGLQFLFEYFSETQRNKGNFPGRFSGRQFSNSRSEMNVSTLELGDSALYLCASSFSGDSGANVLTFGAGSRLTVL.

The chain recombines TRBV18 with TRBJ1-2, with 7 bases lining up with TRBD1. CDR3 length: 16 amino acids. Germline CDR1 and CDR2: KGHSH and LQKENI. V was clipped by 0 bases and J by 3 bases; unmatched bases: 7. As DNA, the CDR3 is TGTGCCAGCTCACCACCAACAGGGGCTGAGGACTATGGCTACACCTTC. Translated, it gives CASSPPTGAEDYGYTF. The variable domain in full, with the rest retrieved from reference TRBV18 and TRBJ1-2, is NAGVMQNPRHLVRRRGQEARLRCSPMKGHSHVYWYRQLPEEGLKFMVYLQKENIIDESGMPKERFSAEFPKEGPSILRIQQVVRGDSAAYFCASSPPTGAEDYGYTFGSGTRLTVV.

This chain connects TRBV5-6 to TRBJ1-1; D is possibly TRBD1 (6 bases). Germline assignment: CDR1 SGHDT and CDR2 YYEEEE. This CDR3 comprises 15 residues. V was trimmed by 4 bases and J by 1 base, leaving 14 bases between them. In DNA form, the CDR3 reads TGTGCCAGCAGCCAACTTGACAGGCCGAACACTGAAGCTTTCTTT. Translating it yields CASSQLDRPNTEAFF. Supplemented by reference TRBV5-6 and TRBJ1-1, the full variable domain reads DAGVTQSPTHLIKTRGQQVTLRCSPKSGHDTVSWYQQALGQGPQFIFQYYEEEERQRGNFPDRFSGHQFPNYSSELNVNALLLGDSALYLCASSQLDRPNTEAFFGQGTRLTVV.

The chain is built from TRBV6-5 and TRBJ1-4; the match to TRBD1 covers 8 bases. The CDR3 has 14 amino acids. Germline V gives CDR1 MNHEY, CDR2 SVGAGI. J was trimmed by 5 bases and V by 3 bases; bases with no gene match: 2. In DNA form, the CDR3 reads TGTGCCAGCAGTTATGCAGGGGGCAATGAAAAACTGTTTTTT. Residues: CASSYAGGNEKLFF.

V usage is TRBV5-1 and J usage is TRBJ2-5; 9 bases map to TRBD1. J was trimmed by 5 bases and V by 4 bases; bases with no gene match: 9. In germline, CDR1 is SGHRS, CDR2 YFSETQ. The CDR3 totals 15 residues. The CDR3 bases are TGCGCCAGCAGCCCGGACAGGGGAGGAGGTGAGACCCAGTACTTC. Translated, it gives CASSPDRGGGETQYF.

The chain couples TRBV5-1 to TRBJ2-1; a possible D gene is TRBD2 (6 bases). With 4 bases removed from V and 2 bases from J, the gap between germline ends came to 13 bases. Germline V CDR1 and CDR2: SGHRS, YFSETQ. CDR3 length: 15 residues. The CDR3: CASSPDSGPYNEQFF. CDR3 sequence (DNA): TGCGCCAGCAGCCCCGATAGCGGACCCTACAATGAGCAGTTCTTC.

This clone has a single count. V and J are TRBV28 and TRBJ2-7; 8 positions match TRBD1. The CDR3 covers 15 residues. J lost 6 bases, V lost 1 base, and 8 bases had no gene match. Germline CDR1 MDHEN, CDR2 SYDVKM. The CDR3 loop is CASSLSGQERGEQYF. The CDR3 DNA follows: TGTGCCAGCAGTTTATCGGGACAGGAGAGAGGCGAGCAGTACTTC.

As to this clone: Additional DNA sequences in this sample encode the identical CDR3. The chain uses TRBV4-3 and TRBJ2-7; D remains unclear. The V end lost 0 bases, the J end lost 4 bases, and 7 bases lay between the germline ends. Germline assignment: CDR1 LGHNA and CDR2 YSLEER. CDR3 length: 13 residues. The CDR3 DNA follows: TGCGCCAGCAGCCAAGATGAGGCTTACGAGCAGTACTTC. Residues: CASSQDEAYEQYF.

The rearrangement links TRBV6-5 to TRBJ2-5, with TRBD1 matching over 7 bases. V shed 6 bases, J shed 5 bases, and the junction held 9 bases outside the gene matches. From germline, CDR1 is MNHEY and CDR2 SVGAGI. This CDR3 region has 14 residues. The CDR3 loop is CASSHNRGRETQYF. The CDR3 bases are TGTGCCAGCAGCCACAATAGGGGGCGCGAGACCCAGTACTTC.

This CDR3 is CASSEASARAPETQYF. CDR3 sequence (DNA): TGTGCCAGCAGTGAAGCGTCCGCCAGGGCCCCAGAGACCCAGTACTTC. The V gene is TRBV6-1, the J gene TRBJ2-5; tentatively, D is TRBD1 (5 bases). V lost 0 bases and J 4 bases, leaving 15 bases between the germline ends. CDR1 and CDR2 (germline): MNHNS, SASEGT. The CDR3 sequence is 16 residues long.

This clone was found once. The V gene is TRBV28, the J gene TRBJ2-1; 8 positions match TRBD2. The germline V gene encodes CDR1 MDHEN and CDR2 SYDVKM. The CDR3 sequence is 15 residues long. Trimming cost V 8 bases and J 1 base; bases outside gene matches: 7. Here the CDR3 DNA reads TGTGCCAGCGAGTACGGGAGGGGGTCCTACAATGAGCAGTTCTTC. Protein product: CASEYGRGSYNEQFF.

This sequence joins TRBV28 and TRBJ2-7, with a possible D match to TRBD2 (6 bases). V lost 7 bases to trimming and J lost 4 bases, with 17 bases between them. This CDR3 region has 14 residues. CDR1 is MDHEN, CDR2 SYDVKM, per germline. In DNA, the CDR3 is TGTGCCAGCACCCCAACCGGTGGAGGGTACGAGCAGTACTTC. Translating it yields CASTPTGGGYEQYF.

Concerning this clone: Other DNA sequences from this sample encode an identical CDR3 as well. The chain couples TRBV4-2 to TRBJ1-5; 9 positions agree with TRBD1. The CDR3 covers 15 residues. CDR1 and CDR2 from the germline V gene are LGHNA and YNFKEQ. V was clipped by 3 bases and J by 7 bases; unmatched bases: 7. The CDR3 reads CASSQAGTGRQPQHF. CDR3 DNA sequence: TGTGCCAGCAGCCAGGCCGGGACAGGGAGGCAGCCCCAGCATTTT.

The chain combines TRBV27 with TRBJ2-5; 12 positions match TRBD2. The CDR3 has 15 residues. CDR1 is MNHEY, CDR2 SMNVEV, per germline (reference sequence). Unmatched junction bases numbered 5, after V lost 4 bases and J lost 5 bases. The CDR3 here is CASSSWTSGTETQYF. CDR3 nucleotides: TGTGCCAGCAGTTCGTGGACTAGCGGGACGGAGACCCAGTACTTC.

Here the CDR3 reads CASSSTGVSYEQYF. The CDR3 nucleotides read TGTGCCAGCAGTTCGACAGGGGTCTCCTACGAGCAGTACTTC. The chain carries TRBV27 and TRBJ2-7, with 8 bases that match TRBD1. V lost 4 bases to trimming and J lost 0 bases; unmatched junction nucleotides: 2. This CDR3 region has 14 residues. In germline, CDR1 is MNHEY, CDR2 SMNVEV (reference sequence).

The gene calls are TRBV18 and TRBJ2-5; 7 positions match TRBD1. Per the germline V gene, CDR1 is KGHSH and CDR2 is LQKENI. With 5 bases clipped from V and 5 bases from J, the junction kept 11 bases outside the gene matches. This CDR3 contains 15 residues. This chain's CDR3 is CASSIKGQPTETQYF. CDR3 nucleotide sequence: TGTGCCAGCTCAATTAAGGGACAGCCCACTGAGACCCAGTACTTC.

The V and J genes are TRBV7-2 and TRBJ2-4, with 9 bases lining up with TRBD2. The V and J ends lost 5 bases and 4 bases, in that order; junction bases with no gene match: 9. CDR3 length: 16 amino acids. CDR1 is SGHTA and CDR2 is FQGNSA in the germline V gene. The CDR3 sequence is CASSRRLAEPKNIQYF. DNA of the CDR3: TGTGCCAGCAGCCGAAGACTAGCGGAGCCAAAAAACATTCAGTACTTC.

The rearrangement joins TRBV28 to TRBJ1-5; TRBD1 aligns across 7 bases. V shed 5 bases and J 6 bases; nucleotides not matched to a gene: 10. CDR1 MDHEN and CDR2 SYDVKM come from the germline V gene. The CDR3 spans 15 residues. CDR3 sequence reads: CASSQHRGGSQPQHF. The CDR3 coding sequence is TGTGCCAGCAGTCAACACAGGGGAGGCAGTCAGCCCCAGCATTTT.

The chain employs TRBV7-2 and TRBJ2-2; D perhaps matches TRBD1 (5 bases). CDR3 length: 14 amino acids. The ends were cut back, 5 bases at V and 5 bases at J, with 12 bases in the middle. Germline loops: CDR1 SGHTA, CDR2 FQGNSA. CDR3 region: CASSVRRQTGELFF. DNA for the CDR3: TGTGCCAGCAGCGTCCGTAGACAGACCGGGGAGCTGTTTTTT.

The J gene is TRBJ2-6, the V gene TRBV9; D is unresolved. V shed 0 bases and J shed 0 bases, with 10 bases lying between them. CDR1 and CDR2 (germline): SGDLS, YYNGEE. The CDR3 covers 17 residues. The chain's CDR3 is CASSVGIQASGANVLTF. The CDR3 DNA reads TGTGCCAGCAGCGTAGGGATCCAGGCCTCTGGGGCCAACGTCCTGACTTTC. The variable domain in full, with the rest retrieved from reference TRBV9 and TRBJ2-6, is DSGVTQTPKHLITATGQRVTLRCSPRSGDLSVYWYQQSLDQGLQFLIQYYNGEERAKGNILERFSAQQFPDLHSELNLSSLELGDSALYFCASSVGIQASGANVLTFGAGSRLTVL.

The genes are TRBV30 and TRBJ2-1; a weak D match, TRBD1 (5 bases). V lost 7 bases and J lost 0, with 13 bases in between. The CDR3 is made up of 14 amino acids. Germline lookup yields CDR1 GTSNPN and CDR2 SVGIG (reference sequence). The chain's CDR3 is CALKGDSSYNEQFF. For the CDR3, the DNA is TGTGCCTTAAAAGGGGATAGCTCCTACAATGAGCAGTTCTTC.

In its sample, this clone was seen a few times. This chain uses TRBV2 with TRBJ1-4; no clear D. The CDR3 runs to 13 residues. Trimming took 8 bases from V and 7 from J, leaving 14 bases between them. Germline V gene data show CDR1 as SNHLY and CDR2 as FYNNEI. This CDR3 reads CASLGGGGEKLFF. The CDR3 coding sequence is TGTGCCAGCTTGGGTGGCGGTGGTGAAAAACTGTTTTTT.

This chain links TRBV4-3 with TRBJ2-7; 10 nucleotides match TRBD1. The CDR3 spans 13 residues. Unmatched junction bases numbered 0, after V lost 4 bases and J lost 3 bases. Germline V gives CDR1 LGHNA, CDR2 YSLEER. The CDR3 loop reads CASSRDRGYEQYF. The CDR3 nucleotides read TGCGCCAGCAGCCGGGACAGGGGCTACGAGCAGTACTTC.

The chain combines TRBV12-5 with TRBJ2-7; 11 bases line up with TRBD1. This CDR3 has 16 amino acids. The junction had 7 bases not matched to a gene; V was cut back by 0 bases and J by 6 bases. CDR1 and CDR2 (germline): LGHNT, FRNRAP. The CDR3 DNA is TGTGCTAGTGGTTTGGTACAGGGACAGGGGGTCGGCGAGCAGTACTTC. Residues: CASGLVQGQGVGEQYF.

CDR3 in amino acids: CASSDSKRDTQYF. CDR3 nucleotide sequence: TGTGCCAGCAGTGATTCCAAACGGGATACGCAGTATTTT. The chain employs TRBV6-4 and TRBJ2-3; D gene ambiguous. From germline, CDR1 is MRHNA and CDR2 SNTAGT. CDR3 length: 13 amino acids. Trimming left V 3 bases short and J 6 bases short, with 10 bases between.

The CDR3 spells CASSVGQGNSGNTIYF. CDR3 in DNA: TGTGCCAGCAGTGTAGGACAGGGGAACTCTGGAAACACCATATATTTT. The rearrangement links TRBV7-8 to TRBJ1-3; TRBD1 aligns across 9 bases. Per germline, CDR1 SGHVS and CDR2 FQNEAQ. This CDR3 contains 16 residues. With 6 bases clipped from V and 0 bases from J, the junction kept 6 bases outside the gene matches. Supplemented by reference TRBV7-8 and TRBJ1-3, the full variable domain reads GAGVSQSPRYKVAKRGQDVALRCDPISGHVSLFWYQQALGQGPEFLTYFQNEAQLDKSGLPSDRFFAERPEGSVSTLKIQRTQQEDSAVYLCASSVGQGNSGNTIYFGEGSWLTVV.

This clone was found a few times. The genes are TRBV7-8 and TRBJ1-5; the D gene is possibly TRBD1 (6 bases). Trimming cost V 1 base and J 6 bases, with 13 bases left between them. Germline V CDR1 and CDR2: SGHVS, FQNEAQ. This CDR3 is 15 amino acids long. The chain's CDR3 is CASSLEQGLFQPQHF. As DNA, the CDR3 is TGTGCCAGCAGCTTAGAACAGGGTTTGTTTCAGCCCCAGCATTTT.

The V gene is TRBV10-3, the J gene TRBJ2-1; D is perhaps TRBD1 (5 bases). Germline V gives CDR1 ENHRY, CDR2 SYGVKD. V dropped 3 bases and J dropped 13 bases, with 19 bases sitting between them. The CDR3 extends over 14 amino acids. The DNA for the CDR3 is TGTGCCATCAGTGAAGGGGAAACCACCCACCCCCAGTTCTTC. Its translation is CAISEGETTHPQFF.